This T cell receptor (beta chain) was identified in a study of shared clonotypes between healthy human individuals. The wider study: A couple of female and three male donors aged 18 to 49 were enrolled.

The assay was immunoSEQ multiplex PCR, and TCRdb's table has in-frame clones only and misses some. This sample has 500,000 or so clones, with roughly 95% found just once. Sequencing input: naive CD4+ T cells sorted from blood. Subset given: CD45RA+ positively selected. The receptor's source is a woman aged 30 to 39 in good health.

DNA for the CDR3: TGTGCCAGCAGTGTGGGGCAAAGTGGCCCCGGGGAGCTGTTTTTT. This translates into CASSVGQSGPGELFF. This chain joins TRBV6-4 and TRBJ2-2; D might be TRBD1 (5 bases). The CDR3 contains 15 residues. The germline gives CDR1 MRHNA, CDR2 SNTAGT. V was cut by 4 bases and J by 6 bases, with 15 bases left in between.